The 2 T cell receptor beta chains presented below share a single source sample, sequenced in a study of T-cell reconstitution after alpha-beta-depleted transplantation in children. Unique molecular identifiers were built into the TCRbeta library. TCRdb fed the PCR reads into MiXCR, producing one record per CDR3 protein. The sample includes around 450,000 distinct CDR3 sequences, around two fifths of them seen just once. Here the sequenced sample was PBMCs, taken before TCRalphabeta/CD19-depleted stem cell transplant. The origin of the receptors is a girl aged 2 to 9 with aplastic anemia, due to receive a stem cell transplant.

The chain joins TRBV4-2 to TRBJ2-2; D is possibly TRBD2 (5 bases). Trimming removed 1 base at V and 2 bases at J, with 11 bases between. The length of the CDR3 is 16 residues. Germline-derived CDR1 and CDR2 are LGHNA and YNFKEQ. The CDR3 DNA follows: TGTGCCAGCAGCCAAGTGGGAGCCGGAAACACCGGGGAGCTGTTTTTT. Protein: CASSQVGAGNTGELFF.

This clonotype came up many times. The chain links TRBV12-3 or TRBV12-4 to TRBJ2-3; no clear D gene. The CDR3 contains 14 residues. With 6 bases removed from V and 7 bases from J, the gap between germline ends came to 17 bases. Here the CDR3 reads CASSLERPGHTQYF. Written as DNA, the CDR3 is TGTGCCAGCAGCCTCGAGCGACCGGGTCATACGCAGTATTTT.